Listed below are T cell receptor beta chains from one sample, sequenced in a study of control samples from healthy donors and cancer patients. TCRdb's copy holds only in-frame clones and misses some; the assay was immunoSEQ multiplex PCR. The table has 150,000 or so clones, just over 85% seen once. Sequencing used blood. The receptor source for this set is a man younger than 35 in good health. CDR3s include the opening cysteine and the closing phenylalanine or tryptophan. A D gene is named only where the DNA matches it firmly. For some rows the clone size is stated as once, few or many, or as a class when expanded; others skip it.

abundance: -; v_gene: TRBV6-2/TRBV6-3; j_gene: TRBJ2-1; d_gene: -; CDR3aa: CASSYPEDRSREQFF; CDR3nt: TGTGCCAGCAGTTACCCCGAAGACCGCAGCCGGGAGCAGTTCTTC
abundance: -; v_gene: TRBV2; j_gene: TRBJ1-5; d_gene: -; CDR3aa: CASSEQFYSNQPQHF; CDR3nt: TGTGCCAGCAGTGAACAGTTCTATAGCAATCAGCCCCAGCATTTT
abundance: -; v_gene: TRBV7-2; j_gene: TRBJ2-7; d_gene: TRBD1; CDR3aa: CASSLKTGVNYEQYF; CDR3nt: TGTGCCAGCAGCTTAAAGACAGGGGTAAACTACGAGCAGTACTTC
abundance: -; v_gene: TRBV7-7; j_gene: TRBJ2-1; d_gene: -; CDR3aa: CASSPLLGRNEQFF; CDR3nt: TGTGCCAGCAGCCCCCTCCTGGGGAGAAATGAGCAGTTCTTC
abundance: -; v_gene: TRBV7-2; j_gene: TRBJ2-7; d_gene: -; CDR3aa: CASSLRGAQEQYF; CDR3nt: TGTGCCAGCAGCTTAAGGGGGGCGCAAGAGCAGTACTTC
abundance: -; v_gene: TRBV5-1; j_gene: TRBJ2-7; d_gene: -; CDR3aa: CASSFTVPKLGTVSLYEQYF; CDR3nt: TGCGCCAGCAGCTTCACCGTTCCCAAACTCGGGACGGTCTCCCTCTACGAGCAGTACTTC
abundance: few; v_gene: TRBV2; j_gene: TRBJ2-2; d_gene: -; CDR3aa: CASRAQGDHTGELFF; CDR3nt: TGTGCCAGCAGAGCCCAGGGTGATCACACCGGGGAGCTGTTTTTT
abundance: -; v_gene: TRBV5-5; j_gene: TRBJ1-1; d_gene: -; CDR3aa: CASRRGGPNTEAFF; CDR3nt: TGTGCCAGCAGAAGGGGTGGGCCGAACACTGAAGCTTTCTTT
abundance: few; v_gene: TRBV5-4; j_gene: TRBJ1-2; d_gene: TRBD1; CDR3aa: CASSPTGPYGYTF; CDR3nt: TGTGCCAGCAGCCCGACAGGGCCCTATGGCTACACCTTC
abundance: -; v_gene: TRBV5-8; j_gene: TRBJ2-7; d_gene: -; CDR3aa: CASSLSGGYEQYF; CDR3nt: TGTGCCAGCAGCTTGTCCGGGGGATACGAGCAGTACTTC
abundance: -; v_gene: TRBV10-3; j_gene: TRBJ2-1; d_gene: TRBD2; CDR3aa: CAISDLAGGTYNEQFF; CDR3nt: TGTGCCATCAGTGATCTGGCGGGGGGGACCTACAATGAGCAGTTCTTC
abundance: -; v_gene: TRBV4-3; j_gene: TRBJ1-1; d_gene: -; CDR3aa: CASSQGTGRTEAFF; CDR3nt: TGCGCCAGCAGCCAGGGAACAGGGAGGACTGAAGCTTTCTTT
abundance: -; v_gene: TRBV9; j_gene: TRBJ1-2; d_gene: -; CDR3aa: CASSDGDNYGYTF; CDR3nt: TGTGCCAGCAGCGACGGGGATAACTATGGCTACACCTTC
abundance: -; v_gene: TRBV27; j_gene: TRBJ1-1; d_gene: -; CDR3aa: CASRPSLWAEGTEAFF; CDR3nt: TGTGCCAGCCGCCCGTCCCTGTGGGCCGAGGGGACTGAAGCTTTCTTT
abundance: medium-sized; v_gene: TRBV16; j_gene: TRBJ1-1; d_gene: -; CDR3aa: CASSHGYTMNTEAFF; CDR3nt: TGTGCCAGCAGCCACGGGTATACCATGAACACTGAAGCTTTCTTT
abundance: -; v_gene: TRBV4-1; j_gene: TRBJ2-1; d_gene: TRBD1; CDR3aa: CASSLIPGTGGNEQFF; CDR3nt: TGCGCCAGCAGCCTCATTCCCGGGACAGGGGGCAATGAGCAGTTCTTC
abundance: -; v_gene: TRBV10-3; j_gene: TRBJ2-7; d_gene: -; CDR3aa: CAISEENSYEQYF; CDR3nt: TGTGCCATCAGTGAGGAAAATTCCTACGAGCAGTACTTC
abundance: -; v_gene: TRBV7-3; j_gene: TRBJ1-2; d_gene: TRBD1; CDR3aa: CASSQTGAGGYTF; CDR3nt: TGTGCCAGCAGTCAAACAGGGGCGGGTGGCTACACCTTC
abundance: once; v_gene: TRBV4-3; j_gene: TRBJ2-3; d_gene: -; CDR3aa: CASSQEVGGPPVDTQYF; CDR3nt: TGCGCCAGCAGCCAAGAGGTGGGGGGCCCGCCCGTAGATACGCAGTATTTT
abundance: -; v_gene: TRBV19; j_gene: TRBJ2-3; d_gene: -; CDR3aa: CASSIAEESDTQYF; CDR3nt: TGTGCCAGTAGTATAGCCGAGGAGTCAGATACGCAGTATTTT
abundance: -; v_gene: TRBV12-3/TRBV12-4; j_gene: TRBJ1-2; d_gene: -; CDR3aa: CASSSGDRYGYTF; CDR3nt: TGTGCCAGCAGTTCCGGGGACCGCTATGGCTACACCTTC
abundance: -; v_gene: TRBV4-3; j_gene: TRBJ2-1; d_gene: TRBD2; CDR3aa: CASSRSSSGGAGEQFF; CDR3nt: TGCGCCAGCAGCCGGTCCTCTAGCGGGGGGGCAGGTGAGCAGTTCTTC
abundance: -; v_gene: TRBV14; j_gene: TRBJ2-1; d_gene: TRBD2; CDR3aa: CASSQVAGGYNEQFF; CDR3nt: TGTGCCAGCAGCCAAGTTGCGGGGGGTTACAATGAGCAGTTCTTC
abundance: -; v_gene: TRBV11-2; j_gene: TRBJ2-4; d_gene: -; CDR3aa: CASSRTVLPKNIQYF; CDR3nt: TGTGCCAGCAGCCGGACAGTCTTGCCCAAAAACATTCAGTACTTC
abundance: once; v_gene: TRBV9; j_gene: TRBJ2-5; d_gene: -; CDR3aa: CASSVAIGGQETQYF; CDR3nt: TGTGCCAGCAGCGTAGCTATAGGGGGGCAAGAGACCCAGTACTTC
abundance: few; v_gene: TRBV28; j_gene: TRBJ1-2; d_gene: -; CDR3aa: CASSLGQGDGYTF; CDR3nt: TGTGCCAGCAGTTTAGGGCAGGGTGACGGCTACACCTTC
abundance: -; v_gene: TRBV3-1/TRBV3-2; j_gene: TRBJ2-1; d_gene: TRBD2; CDR3aa: CASSQDLQGRRLAGGPFYNEQFF; CDR3nt: TGTGCCAGCAGCCAAGATCTCCAGGGGCGGCGACTAGCGGGGGGCCCGTTCTACAATGAGCAGTTCTTC
abundance: -; v_gene: TRBV3-1/TRBV3-2; j_gene: TRBJ2-2; d_gene: -; CDR3aa: CASSQPLDTGELFF; CDR3nt: TGTGCCAGCAGCCAGCCACTAGACACCGGGGAGCTGTTTTTT
abundance: -; v_gene: TRBV4-2; j_gene: TRBJ2-2; d_gene: -; CDR3aa: CASSQLERAGELFF; CDR3nt: TGTGCCAGCAGCCAACTAGAGAGGGCCGGGGAGCTGTTTTTT
abundance: -; v_gene: TRBV5-1; j_gene: TRBJ2-5; d_gene: -; CDR3aa: CASTLSREETQYF; CDR3nt: TGCGCCAGCACCCTATCTCGTGAAGAGACCCAGTACTTC
abundance: -; v_gene: TRBV3-1/TRBV3-2; j_gene: TRBJ1-5; d_gene: TRBD1; CDR3aa: CASNPDRADQPQHF; CDR3nt: TGTGCCAGCAACCCCGACAGGGCGGATCAGCCCCAGCATTTT
abundance: -; v_gene: TRBV5-1; j_gene: TRBJ1-6; d_gene: -; CDR3aa: CASSLEPQSSYNSPLHF; CDR3nt: TGCGCCAGCAGCTTGGAACCACAGAGCTCCTATAATTCACCCCTCCACTTT
abundance: -; v_gene: TRBV4-1; j_gene: TRBJ2-1; d_gene: TRBD2; CDR3aa: CASSPLAGGRNEQFF; CDR3nt: TGCGCCAGCAGCCCGCTAGCGGGGGGGCGAAATGAGCAGTTCTTC
abundance: -; v_gene: TRBV7-6; j_gene: TRBJ1-3; d_gene: -; CDR3aa: CATLGQGGLGGNTIYF; CDR3nt: TGTGCCACCCTCGGCCAGGGAGGGCTAGGTGGAAACACCATATATTTT
abundance: -; v_gene: TRBV4-3; j_gene: TRBJ1-1; d_gene: -; CDR3aa: CASSQPGLGGTEAFF; CDR3nt: TGCGCCAGCAGCCAACCGGGACTGGGAGGCACTGAAGCTTTCTTT
abundance: -; v_gene: TRBV15; j_gene: TRBJ1-5; d_gene: TRBD1; CDR3aa: CATSSRDRGNQPQHF; CDR3nt: TGTGCCACCAGCAGCCGGGACAGGGGTAATCAGCCCCAGCATTTT
abundance: -; v_gene: TRBV7-9; j_gene: TRBJ1-2; d_gene: TRBD1; CDR3aa: CASSPTQDRANGYTF; CDR3nt: TGTGCCAGCAGCCCCACACAGGACAGGGCCAATGGCTACACCTTC
abundance: -; v_gene: TRBV2; j_gene: TRBJ1-1; d_gene: -; CDR3aa: CASTEAGGGTEAFF; CDR3nt: TGTGCCAGCACCGAGGCGGGGGGCGGCACTGAAGCTTTCTTT
abundance: few; v_gene: TRBV9; j_gene: TRBJ1-1; d_gene: -; CDR3aa: CASSVARVGTEAFF; CDR3nt: TGTGCCAGCAGCGTAGCCAGGGTGGGGACTGAAGCTTTCTTT
abundance: -; v_gene: TRBV28; j_gene: TRBJ1-5; d_gene: -; CDR3aa: CASSLWGSNQPQHF; CDR3nt: TGTGCCAGCAGTTTATGGGGAAGCAATCAGCCCCAGCATTTT
abundance: -; v_gene: TRBV7-8; j_gene: TRBJ1-3; d_gene: -; CDR3aa: CASSTPGSGNTIYF; CDR3nt: TGTGCCAGCAGCACGCCAGGGTCTGGAAACACCATATATTTT
abundance: -; v_gene: TRBV5-5; j_gene: TRBJ2-7; d_gene: TRBD2; CDR3aa: CASSFGTSGLEREQYF; CDR3nt: TGTGCCAGCAGCTTTGGGACTAGCGGGTTGGAGCGCGAGCAGTACTTC
abundance: once; v_gene: TRBV6-5; j_gene: TRBJ2-5; d_gene: -; CDR3aa: CASRRDSQETQYF; CDR3nt: TGTGCCAGCAGGCGGGACAGCCAAGAGACCCAGTACTTC
abundance: -; v_gene: TRBV23-1; j_gene: TRBJ1-4; d_gene: TRBD1; CDR3aa: CASGGKQDRAEEKLFF; CDR3nt: TGCGCCAGCGGCGGAAAACAGGACAGGGCTGAAGAAAAACTGTTTTTT
abundance: -; v_gene: TRBV5-1; j_gene: TRBJ2-7; d_gene: -; CDR3aa: CASSLTGSSYEQYF; CDR3nt: TGCGCCAGCAGCTTAACGGGAAGCTCCTACGAGCAGTACTTC
abundance: -; v_gene: TRBV5-6; j_gene: TRBJ1-1; d_gene: -; CDR3aa: CASSLGEGTNTEAFF; CDR3nt: TGTGCCAGCAGCTTGGGGGAGGGCACCAACACTGAAGCTTTCTTT
abundance: -; v_gene: TRBV6-2/TRBV6-3; j_gene: TRBJ2-7; d_gene: TRBD1; CDR3aa: CASSYRPGTGSYEQYF; CDR3nt: TGTGCCAGCAGTTACCGGCCCGGGACAGGGTCCTACGAGCAGTACTTC
abundance: few; v_gene: TRBV5-1; j_gene: TRBJ2-3; d_gene: TRBD2; CDR3aa: CASSGLAGGLTDTQYF; CDR3nt: TGCGCCAGCAGCGGACTAGCGGGGGGCCTCACAGATACGCAGTATTTT
abundance: -; v_gene: TRBV28; j_gene: TRBJ2-7; d_gene: TRBD1; CDR3aa: CASGGTGTSRYEQYF; CDR3nt: TGTGCCAGCGGAGGGACAGGAACATCCAGGTACGAGCAGTACTTC
abundance: -; v_gene: TRBV20-1; j_gene: TRBJ2-3; d_gene: TRBD2; CDR3aa: CSASSGGATDTQYF; CDR3nt: TGCAGTGCTAGTAGCGGGGGGGCCACAGATACGCAGTATTTT
abundance: -; v_gene: TRBV2; j_gene: TRBJ2-3; d_gene: TRBD1; CDR3aa: CASSARGRGTDTQYF; CDR3nt: TGTGCCAGCAGTGCCAGGGGGCGAGGCACAGATACGCAGTATTTT
abundance: -; v_gene: TRBV4-2; j_gene: TRBJ2-1; d_gene: -; CDR3aa: CASSQTVGGSNEQFF; CDR3nt: TGTGCCAGCAGCCAGACCGTGGGGGGAAGCAATGAGCAGTTCTTC
abundance: -; v_gene: TRBV6-5; j_gene: TRBJ2-7; d_gene: -; CDR3aa: CASRGSTSYEQYF; CDR3nt: TGTGCCAGCCGGGGGTCCACCAGCTACGAGCAGTACTTC
abundance: -; v_gene: TRBV5-1; j_gene: TRBJ2-7; d_gene: -; CDR3aa: CASSPLPSFGGHEQYF; CDR3nt: TGCGCCAGCAGCCCCCTCCCCTCCTTCGGGGGCCACGAGCAGTACTTC
abundance: -; v_gene: TRBV24-1; j_gene: TRBJ1-5; d_gene: -; CDR3aa: CATSQGVWPQHF; CDR3nt: TGTGCCACCAGTCAAGGGGTATGGCCCCAGCATTTT